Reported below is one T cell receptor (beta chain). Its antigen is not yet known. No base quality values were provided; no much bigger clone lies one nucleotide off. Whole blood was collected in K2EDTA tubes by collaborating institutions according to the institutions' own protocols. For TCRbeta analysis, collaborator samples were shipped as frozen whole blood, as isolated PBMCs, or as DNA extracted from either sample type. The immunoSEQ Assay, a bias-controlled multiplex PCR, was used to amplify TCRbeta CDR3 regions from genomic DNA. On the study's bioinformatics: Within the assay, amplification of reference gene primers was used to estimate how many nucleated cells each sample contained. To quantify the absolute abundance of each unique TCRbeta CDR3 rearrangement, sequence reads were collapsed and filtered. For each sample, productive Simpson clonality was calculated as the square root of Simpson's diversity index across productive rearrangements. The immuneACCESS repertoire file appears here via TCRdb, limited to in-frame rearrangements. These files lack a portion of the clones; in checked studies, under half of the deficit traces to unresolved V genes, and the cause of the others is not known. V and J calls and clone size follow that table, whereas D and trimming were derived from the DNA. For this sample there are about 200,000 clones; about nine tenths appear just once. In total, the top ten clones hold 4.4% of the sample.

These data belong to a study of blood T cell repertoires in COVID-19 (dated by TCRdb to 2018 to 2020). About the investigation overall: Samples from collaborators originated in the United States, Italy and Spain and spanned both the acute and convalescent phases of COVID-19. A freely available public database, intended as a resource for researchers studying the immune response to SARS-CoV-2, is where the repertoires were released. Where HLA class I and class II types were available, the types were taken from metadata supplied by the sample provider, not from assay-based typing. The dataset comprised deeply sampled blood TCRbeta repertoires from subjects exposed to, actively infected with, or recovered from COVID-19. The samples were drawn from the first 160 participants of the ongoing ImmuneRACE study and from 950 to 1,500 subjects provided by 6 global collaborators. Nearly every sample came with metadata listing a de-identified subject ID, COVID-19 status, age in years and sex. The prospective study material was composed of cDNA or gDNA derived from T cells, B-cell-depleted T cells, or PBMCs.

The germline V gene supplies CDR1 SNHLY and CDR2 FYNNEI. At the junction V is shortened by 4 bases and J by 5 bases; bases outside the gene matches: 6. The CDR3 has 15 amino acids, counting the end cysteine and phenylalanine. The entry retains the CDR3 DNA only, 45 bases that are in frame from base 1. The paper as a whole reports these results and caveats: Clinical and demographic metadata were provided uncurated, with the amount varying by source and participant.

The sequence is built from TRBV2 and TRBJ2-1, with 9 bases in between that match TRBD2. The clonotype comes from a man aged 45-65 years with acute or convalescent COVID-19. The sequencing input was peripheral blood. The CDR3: CASSVERGANNEQFF. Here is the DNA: TGTGCCAGCAGTGTTGAGCGGGGGGCAAACAATGAGCAGTTCTTC. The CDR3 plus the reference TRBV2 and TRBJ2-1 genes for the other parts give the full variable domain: EPEVTQTPSHQVTQMGQEVILRCVPISNHLYFYWYRQILGQKVEFLVSFYNNEISEKSEIFDDQFSVERPDGSNFTLKIRSTKLEDSAMYFCASSVERGANNEQFFGPGTRLTVL.